This T cell receptor beta chain is drawn from a study of blood T cells in healthy people across ages (dated by TCRdb to between 2015 and 2016). At the level of the whole study: In model experiments, roughly one uniquely barcoded TCR beta cDNA molecule per two T cells was captured by template switching. Using deep sequencing normalized with unique cDNA molecular identifiers, the study measured how TCR beta repertoire diversity changes with age. Four age groups were formed from the donors: young (average approximately 15 years), middle-aged (approximately 42), aged (around 62) and long-lived (less than 85). Two additional independent replicas of 1 million unique cDNA reads from the same blood draw were analyzed for two donors (one aged 18 to 30 and one aged 80 or older). Broader findings and caveats from the paper: Estimates of total diversity based on one million sequenced T cells were regarded as lower bounds and as underestimates. Observed TCR beta diversity per million T cells fell roughly linearly with age, and a significant reduction was already apparent by age roughly 40. A strong correlation was found between observed TCR beta diversity and the percentage of naive T cells measured by flow cytometry. Because profiling used bulk unsorted PBMCs, naive and antigen-experienced compartments could not be compared conclusively. Compared with the aged group, the long-lived group had more naive CD4+ T cells, fewer expanded clones and increased TCR diversity, suggesting age selection. Because donor CMV infection status was unknown, age-related changes in expanded clonotypes were potentially confounded.

Libraries were constructed by 5' RACE. Reads for this sample came from an Illumina HiSeq 2500. A second PCR of roughly 7 to 11 cycles was run with a J-beta primer mix and a sample-barcoded 5' primer. A template-switch 5' adaptor carrying 12 random nucleotides introduced a unique molecular identifier onto each TCR beta cDNA molecule. At least 3 million CDR3-containing paired-end reads were obtained from each sample. The Mint cDNA synthesis kit, primed by a TRBC-specific oligonucleotide, was used to synthesize first-strand cDNA from all RNA. All cDNA was treated with uracil-DNA glycosylase and then went through a first 18-cycle PCR with the universal primers M1SS and BC2_uni_R. Regarding the original processing steps: For normalization, 1 million high-quality reads were randomly selected from each sample, with every read carrying a distinct molecular identifier. Reads with shared molecular identifiers were discarded instead of being binned into consensus sequences. MiTCR, run with a Q25 quality threshold and the strictest error-elimination algorithm, handled CDR3 identification, clonotype clustering and error correction. Lower-bound total TCR beta diversity was estimated with a nonparametric unseen species model using Euler transformation. Using fastp trimming at Q25 and MiXCR clonotype assembly, TCRdb reanalyzed the public sequencing data and kept in-frame beta chains. A single entry per CDR3 protein holds the most common genes and DNA from its merged rows. The V and J calls follow TCRdb's processing rather than the paper's. Counted in this sample were about 930,000 distinct CDR3 sequences; 25% to 30% of them appeared once. The ten most abundant clones make up roughly a tenth of the sample.

Systemically healthy Caucasian individuals from Russia, 39 in total and aged about 6 to 95 years, were included as donors. Each donor gave approximately 9.3 milliliters of peripheral blood, collected into EDTA-treated Vacutainer tubes. Ficoll-Paque density-gradient centrifugation was used to isolate PBMCs, with at least 6 million per sample. Trizol reagent was used to extract total RNA from PBMCs, with at least 6 micrograms per sample. The percentages of naive CD45RAhigh/CD27high T cells were determined by flow cytometry on a PBMC aliquot from every donor. The germline V gene (reference sequence) specifies DFQATT as CDR1 and SNEGSKA as CDR2. V loses 5 bases, J loses 1 base, and the germline ends lie 18 bases apart. The CDR3 sequence holds 15 residues, the cysteine and phenylalanine included. This entry keeps only the CDR3 DNA: 45 bases, framed from base 1. Note on this clonotype: Its antigen is still unknown. No base quality values were provided; no much bigger clone lies one nucleotide off.

The sample also formed part of further work on T cells of mothers and their children. From that second study: Nine systemically healthy Caucasian individuals served as donors, namely three mothers together with their six children. cDNA synthesis used all of the extracted RNA, with roughly 1.6 ug of RNA in each 15 ul reaction. Sample barcodes and 2-4 random nucleotides were added via the M1S primer in the second PCR. Over 9 million TCR beta CDR3 reads were obtained for each mother, and 3 million to 3.5 million reads were obtained for each child. In both related and unrelated pairs, thymic selection shapes the output of TCR recombination in a similar way, with inherited differences having only a minor effect. Related mother-child pairs always showed normalized repertoire overlap that was slightly higher than in unrelated mother-child pairs, though the difference was never significant. No persistent microchimeric T cell clones were detected, at a sensitivity of roughly 99 clones per million clonotypes. The study used deep NGS to compare TCR beta repertoires of mothers and children, seeking features distinguishing related mother-child pairs from unrelated individuals. Mothers averaged about 40 +/- 4 years of age and children averaged around 10 +/- 4 years. After adapter ligation was performed with NEBNext reagents, the libraries were sequenced on an Illumina HiSeq 2000 with 100+100 nt paired-end reads. To avoid cross-contamination, the mother libraries and the child libraries were prepared a month apart and sequenced in separate runs. For each donor, between about 450,000 and 2,300,000 distinct TCR beta clonotypes were identified. Naive TCR beta clonotypes were estimated from low-frequency clonotypes matched to each donor's FACS-determined naive share, without sorting.

Specimen: blood. This sequence originates from a woman aged 40 to 50 in good health. The chain is made from TRBV20-1 and TRBJ2-7; D gene: possibly TRBD2, on 7 matching bases. The CDR3 protein sequence reads: CSAAGNAGASYEQYF. The DNA sequence is TGCAGTGCTGCGGGTAACGCGGGGGCTTCCTACGAGCAGTACTTC.